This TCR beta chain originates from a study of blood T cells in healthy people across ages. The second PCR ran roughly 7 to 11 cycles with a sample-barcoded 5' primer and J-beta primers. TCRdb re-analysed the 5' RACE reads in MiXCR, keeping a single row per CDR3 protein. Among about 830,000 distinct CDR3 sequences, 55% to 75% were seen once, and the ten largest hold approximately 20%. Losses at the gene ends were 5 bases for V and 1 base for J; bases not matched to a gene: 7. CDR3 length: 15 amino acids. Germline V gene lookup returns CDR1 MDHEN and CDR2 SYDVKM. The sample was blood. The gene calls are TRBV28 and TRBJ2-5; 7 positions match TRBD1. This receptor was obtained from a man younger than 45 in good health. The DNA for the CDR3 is TGTGCCAGCAGTGACCTTGACAGGGCCCAAGAGACCCAGTACTTC. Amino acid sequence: CASSDLDRAQETQYF.